The 10 T cell receptor beta chains below come from one sample, sequenced in a study of T cell responses to AZD1222 COVID-19 vaccine. Clones were sequenced by immunoSEQ multiplex PCR, and TCRdb holds only the in-frame ones, with some missing. The profile shows around 130,000 clones, 88% of them singletons. The input for sequencing was peripheral blood, taken 28 days after the second AZD1222 dose. The source of these receptors is an adult who received the AZD1222 COVID-19 vaccine.

The genes are TRBV19 and TRBJ1-1, with D uncertain. The ends were cut back, 5 bases at V and 1 base at J, with 8 bases in the middle. The germline CDR1 and CDR2 sequences are LNHDA and SQIVND (reference sequence). The CDR3 sequence is 13 residues long. The CDR3 reads CASSLSKNTEAFF. CDR3 nucleotide sequence: TGTGCCAGTAGTTTATCCAAGAACACTGAAGCTTTCTTT.

V usage is TRBV24-1 and J usage is TRBJ2-3; 7 positions match TRBD2. Germline V gene lookup returns CDR1 KGHDR and CDR2 SFDVKD. This CDR3 contains 15 residues. V shed 1 base, J shed 1 base, and the junction held 1 base outside the gene matches. In DNA form, the CDR3 reads TGTGCCACCAGTGATTTCACTAGCGGCACAGATACGCAGTATTTT. Translation gives CATSDFTSGTDTQYF.

The chain joins TRBV7-2 to TRBJ1-3; D gene ambiguous. CDR1 is SGHTA, CDR2 FQGNSA, per germline. The V end lost 5 bases, the J end lost 0 bases, and 11 bases lay between the germline ends. This CDR3 spans 15 amino acids. The CDR3 DNA sequence: TGTGCCAGCAGCGCCGATGGAAGCTCTGGAAACACCATATATTTT. This gives the protein CASSADGSSGNTIYF.

V and J are TRBV30 and TRBJ1-2; D is perhaps TRBD1 (5 bases). Germline V gene sequence: CDR1 GTSNPN, CDR2 SVGIG (reference sequence). Deletions cut 4 bases from V and 4 bases from J, with 13 bases between. The CDR3 is 13 amino acids. The CDR3 loop is CAWNVQGSYGYTF. The CDR3 coding sequence is TGTGCCTGGAATGTTCAGGGAAGCTATGGCTACACCTTC.

The chain couples TRBV19 to TRBJ1-1; D gene unclear. V was pared by 7 bases and J by 0 bases, with 6 bases between. The CDR3 has 12 amino acids. Germline loops: CDR1 LNHDA, CDR2 SQIVND (reference sequence). Here the CDR3 DNA reads TGTGCCAGTATCAATTTGAACACTGAAGCTTTCTTT. It encodes CASINLNTEAFF.

This clone occurred a few times. V gene TRBV5-4 combines with J gene TRBJ1-1; D gene unclear. The CDR3 totals 14 residues. CDR1 is SGHNT, CDR2 YYREEE, per germline (reference sequence). Trimming took 2 bases from V and 1 from J, leaving 9 bases between them. CDR3 coding DNA: TGTGCCAGCAGCTTCCCGGGTTCGAACACTGAAGCTTTCTTT. Encoded protein: CASSFPGSNTEAFF. The full variable domain, its missing parts supplied by reference TRBV5-4 and TRBJ1-1, is ETGVTQSPTHLIKTRGQQVTLRCSSQSGHNTVSWYQQALGQGPQFIFQYYREEENGRGNFPPRFSGLQFPNYSSELNVNALELDDSALYLCASSFPGSNTEAFFGQGTRLTVV.

The chain employs TRBV5-1 and TRBJ1-5, with 9 bases identical to TRBD1. The J segment lost 4 bases and the V segment lost 0 bases, leaving 2 bases of the junction unmatched. The CDR3 covers 15 residues. Germline loops: CDR1 SGHRS, CDR2 YFSETQ. CDR3 region: CASSLGGQGNQPQHF. In nucleotides, the CDR3 is TGCGCCAGCAGCTTGGGGGGACAGGGTAATCAGCCCCAGCATTTT.

In its sample, this clone was seen a few times. V and J are TRBV6-5 and TRBJ2-7; D remains ambiguous. The V end lost 7 bases, the J end lost 7 bases, and 17 bases lay between the germline ends. The CDR3 loop spans 13 amino acids. The germline V gene has CDR1 MNHEY and CDR2 SVGAGI. The CDR3 here is CASNGDGLWEQYF. DNA of the CDR3: TGTGCCAGCAACGGAGACGGTCTTTGGGAGCAGTACTTC.

This clone was counted only a few times. This chain connects TRBV6-5 to TRBJ1-2; maybe TRBD1 (6 bases). CDR3 length: 16 residues. The germline V gene encodes CDR1 MNHEY and CDR2 SVGAGI. V dropped 0 bases and J dropped 1 base, with 12 bases sitting between them. The CDR3 loop reads CASSYSYRDGNYGYTF. The CDR3 DNA follows: TGTGCCAGCAGTTACTCCTACAGGGATGGTAACTATGGCTACACCTTC.

This clone has more than one count but fewer than ten. This chain uses TRBV5-5 with TRBJ1-3; D is perhaps TRBD1 (6 bases). Per germline, CDR1 SGHKS and CDR2 YYEKEE (reference sequence). The CDR3 totals 15 residues. V was clipped by 3 bases and J by 8 bases, with 18 bases between them. CDR3: CASSSRGTEWDTIYF. CDR3 DNA sequence: TGTGCCAGCAGCTCGAGGGGGACGGAGTGGGACACCATATATTTT. The whole variable domain, filled in from reference TRBV5-5 and TRBJ1-3, reads DAGVTQSPTHLIKTRGQQVTLRCSPISGHKSVSWYQQVLGQGPQFIFQYYEKEERGRGNFPDRFSARQFPNYSSELNVNALLLGDSALYLCASSSRGTEWDTIYFGEGSWLTVV.